Following are 10 T cell receptor beta chains from one sample sequenced in a study of T cell changes during pregnancy in multiple sclerosis. The data were produced by immunoSEQ multiplex PCR, yet TCRdb's version contains in-frame clones alone and is incomplete. The sample holds tens of thousands of clones; approximately 92% are singletons and the top ten take roughly 1.2%. Here the sequenced sample was peripheral blood, taken after pregnancy. The receptor source for this set is a female donor in good health, enrolled as a control in a pregnancy study.

The rearrangement uses TRBV25-1 and TRBJ2-5; TRBD2 matches at 10 bases. This CDR3 region has 16 residues. Germline V gives CDR1 MGHDK, CDR2 SYGVNS. Trimming took 3 bases from V and 0 from J; bases not matched to a gene: 4. The CDR3 loop is CASSDLLAGDQETQYF. The CDR3 nucleotides read TGTGCCAGCAGTGACTTGCTAGCGGGGGACCAAGAGACCCAGTACTTC.

The CDR3 sequence: CASRPRGAGHTIYF. CDR3 nucleotide sequence: TGTGCCAGTAGGCCCCGGGGTGCGGGGCACACCATATATTTT. The V gene is TRBV19, the J gene TRBJ1-3; a weak D match, TRBD1 (5 bases). V was clipped by 6 bases and J by 8 bases, with 17 bases between them. The germline V gene encodes CDR1 LNHDA and CDR2 SQIVND (reference sequence). The CDR3 is 14 residues long.

The chain couples TRBV11-1 to TRBJ2-7; tentatively, D is TRBD1 (5 bases). Germline lookup yields CDR1 SGHAT and CDR2 FQDESV (reference sequence). Trimming took 2 bases from V and 0 from J, leaving 11 bases between them. CDR3 length: 15 amino acids. CDR3 nucleotides: TGTGCCAGCAGCTTAAGGGGCGGTTACTCCTACGAGCAGTACTTC. Protein sequence: CASSLRGGYSYEQYF. Full variable domain (missing parts from reference TRBV11-1 and TRBJ2-7): EAEVAQSPRYKITEKSQAVAFWCDPISGHATLYWYRQILGQGPELLVQFQDESVVDDSQLPKDRFSAERLKGVDSTLKIQPAELGDSAMYLCASSLRGGYSYEQYFGPGTRLTVT.

The chain combines TRBV4-3 with TRBJ1-2; 7 bases are shared with TRBD1. The germline CDR1 and CDR2 sequences are LGHNA and YSLEER. Trimming cost V 2 bases and J 6 bases; bases outside gene matches: 6. This CDR3 region has 14 residues. CDR3 DNA: TGCGCCAGCAGCCAAAGGAGACAGGGAAATGGCTACACCTTC. Its protein product is CASSQRRQGNGYTF.

This rearrangement joins TRBV18 to TRBJ2-7; 10 bases are a match to TRBD2. Germline V CDR1 and CDR2: KGHSH, LQKENI. CDR3 length: 15 amino acids. V was pared by 0 bases and J by 6 bases, with 5 bases of the junction left unmatched. The CDR3 loop is CASSPPLAGVPEQYF. For the CDR3, the DNA is TGTGCCAGCTCACCACCCCTAGCGGGAGTTCCCGAGCAGTACTTC. The whole variable domain, remainder taken from reference TRBV18 and TRBJ2-7, is NAGVMQNPRHLVRRRGQEARLRCSPMKGHSHVYWYRQLPEEGLKFMVYLQKENIIDESGMPKERFSAEFPKEGPSILRIQQVVRGDSAAYFCASSPPLAGVPEQYFGPGTRLTVT.

The V and J genes are TRBV7-8 and TRBJ1-1; possible D gene TRBD1, 6 bases. This CDR3 comprises 15 residues. Trimming shortened V by 5 bases and J by 0 bases, and 13 bases separated the two germline ends. CDR1 SGHVS and CDR2 FQNEAQ come from the germline V gene. This CDR3 reads CASSPIGTLNTEAFF. The CDR3 DNA reads TGTGCCAGCAGCCCAATAGGGACATTGAACACTGAAGCTTTCTTT.

This chain joins TRBV30 and TRBJ2-2; D uncertain. V was trimmed by 4 bases and J by 1 base, leaving 10 bases between them. This CDR3 has 14 amino acids. Germline values: CDR1 GTSNPN, CDR2 SVGIG (reference sequence). The DNA for the CDR3 is TGTGCCTGGAACGAGCGCGTGAACACCGGGGAGCTGTTTTTT. Translation: CAWNERVNTGELFF.

The rearrangement links TRBV19 to TRBJ2-7; TRBD2 might be the D (5 bases). The V end was cut by 3 bases, the J end by 0 bases, with 9 bases between. This CDR3 has 14 residues. The germline V gene encodes CDR1 LNHDA and CDR2 SQIVND (reference sequence). The CDR3 region is CASSMGVRSYEQYF. In DNA form, the CDR3 reads TGTGCCAGTAGTATGGGAGTTCGCTCCTACGAGCAGTACTTC.

CDR3 coding DNA: TGTGCCAGCAGCTCCGGGACTAGCGGGAGCCCCACCGGGGAGCTGTTTTTT. Its protein product is CASSSGTSGSPTGELFF. The V call is TRBV28, the J call TRBJ2-2; 14 bases are shared with TRBD2. Germline V gives CDR1 MDHEN, CDR2 SYDVKM. V was pared by 6 bases and J by 4 bases, with 7 bases of the junction left unmatched. This CDR3 region has 17 residues.

Here the CDR3 reads CASSIYRDRYEQYF. The DNA for the CDR3 is TGCGCCAGCAGCATCTACCGGGACAGATACGAGCAGTACTTC. This rearrangement joins TRBV5-1 to TRBJ2-7; 7 nucleotides agree with TRBD1. V gave up 4 bases and J gave up 4 bases; unmatched junction bases: 8. Germline V gene data show CDR1 as SGHRS and CDR2 as YFSETQ. There are 14 residues in the CDR3.